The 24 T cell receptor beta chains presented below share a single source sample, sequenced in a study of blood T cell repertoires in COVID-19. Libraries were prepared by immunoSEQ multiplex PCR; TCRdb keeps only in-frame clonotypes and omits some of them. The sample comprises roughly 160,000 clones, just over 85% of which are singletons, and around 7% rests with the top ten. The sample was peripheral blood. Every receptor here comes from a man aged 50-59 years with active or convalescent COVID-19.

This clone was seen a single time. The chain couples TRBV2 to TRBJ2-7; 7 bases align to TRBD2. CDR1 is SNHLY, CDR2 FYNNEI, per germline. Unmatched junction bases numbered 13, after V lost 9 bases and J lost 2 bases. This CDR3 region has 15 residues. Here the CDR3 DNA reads TGTGCCAGTTTCAGTGGGAGGGAAATACCCTACGAGCAGTACTTC. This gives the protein CASFSGREIPYEQYF.

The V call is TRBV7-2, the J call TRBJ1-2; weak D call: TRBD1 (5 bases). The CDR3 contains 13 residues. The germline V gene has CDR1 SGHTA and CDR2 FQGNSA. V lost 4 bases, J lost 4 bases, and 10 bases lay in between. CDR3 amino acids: CASSSSGGYGYTF. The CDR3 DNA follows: TGTGCCAGCAGCTCCTCCGGGGGCTATGGCTACACCTTC.

As DNA, the CDR3 is TGTGCCAGCACTATTCGTCCTCAGGCAGGGCCCGCGTCAAACTATGGCTACACCTTC. Translating it yields CASTIRPQAGPASNYGYTF. The gene calls are TRBV9 and TRBJ1-2, with TRBD1 as a possible D gene (5 bases). The germline V gene encodes CDR1 SGDLS and CDR2 YYNGEE. V shed 6 bases and J shed 2 bases, with 29 bases lying between them. The CDR3 extends over 19 amino acids.

The CDR3 protein is CASSLAGSGELFF. The CDR3 DNA follows: TGCGCCAGCAGCCTCGCGGGATCCGGGGAGCTGTTTTTT. The chain uses TRBV4-3 and TRBJ2-2; a weak D match, TRBD2 (6 bases). Trimming stripped 4 bases from V and 6 bases from J, with 9 bases between. The CDR3 sequence is 13 residues long. The germline V gene encodes CDR1 LGHNA and CDR2 YSLEER.

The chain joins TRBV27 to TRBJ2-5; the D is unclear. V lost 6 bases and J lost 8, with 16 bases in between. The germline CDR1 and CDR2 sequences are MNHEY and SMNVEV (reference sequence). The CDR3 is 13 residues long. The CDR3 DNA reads TGTGCCAGCAGAAAGACGGCCGAGGCAACCCAGTACTTC. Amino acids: CASRKTAEATQYF.

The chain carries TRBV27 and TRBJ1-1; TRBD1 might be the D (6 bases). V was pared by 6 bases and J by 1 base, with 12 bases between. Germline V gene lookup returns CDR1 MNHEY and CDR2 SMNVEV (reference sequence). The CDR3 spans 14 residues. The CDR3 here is CASRNRVSNTEAFF. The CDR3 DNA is TGTGCCAGCAGGAACAGGGTATCGAACACTGAAGCTTTCTTT.

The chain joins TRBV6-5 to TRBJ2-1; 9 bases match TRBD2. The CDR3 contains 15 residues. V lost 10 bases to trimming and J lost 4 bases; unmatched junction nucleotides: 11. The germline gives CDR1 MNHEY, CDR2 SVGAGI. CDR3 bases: TGTGCCACCGAGGGGTTAGCGGGGGTATACAATGAGCAGTTCTTC. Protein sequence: CATEGLAGVYNEQFF.

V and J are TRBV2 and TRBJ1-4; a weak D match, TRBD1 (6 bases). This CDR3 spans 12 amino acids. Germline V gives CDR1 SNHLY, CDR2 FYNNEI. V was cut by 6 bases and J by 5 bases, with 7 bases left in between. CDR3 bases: TGTGCCAGCAGGGACAGAAATGAAAAACTGTTTTTT. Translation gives CASRDRNEKLFF.

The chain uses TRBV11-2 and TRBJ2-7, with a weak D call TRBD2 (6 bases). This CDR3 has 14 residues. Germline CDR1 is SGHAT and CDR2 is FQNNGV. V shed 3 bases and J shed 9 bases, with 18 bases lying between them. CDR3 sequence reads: CASSLTEGLILQYF. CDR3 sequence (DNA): TGTGCCAGCAGCTTGACGGAGGGTCTCATTTTGCAGTACTTC.

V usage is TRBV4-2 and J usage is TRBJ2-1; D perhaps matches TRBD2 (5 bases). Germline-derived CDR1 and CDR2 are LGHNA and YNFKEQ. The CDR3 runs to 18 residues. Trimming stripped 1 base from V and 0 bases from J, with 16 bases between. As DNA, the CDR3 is TGTGCCAGCAGCCAAGTTCGGGCGATGACTATCTCCTACAATGAGCAGTTCTTC. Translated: CASSQVRAMTISYNEQFF.

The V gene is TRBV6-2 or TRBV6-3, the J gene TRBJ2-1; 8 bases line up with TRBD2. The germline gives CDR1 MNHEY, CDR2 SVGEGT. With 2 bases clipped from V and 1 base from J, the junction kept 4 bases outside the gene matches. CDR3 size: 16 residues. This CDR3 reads CASSYDVAGSYNEQFF. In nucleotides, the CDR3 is TGTGCCAGCAGTTACGATGTAGCGGGATCCTACAATGAGCAGTTCTTC.

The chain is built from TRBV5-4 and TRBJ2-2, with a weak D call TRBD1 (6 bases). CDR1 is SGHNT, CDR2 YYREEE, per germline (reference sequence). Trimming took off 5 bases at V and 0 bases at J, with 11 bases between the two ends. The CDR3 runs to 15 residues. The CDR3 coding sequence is TGTGCCAGCAGACGTGGGACACCGAACACCGGGGAGCTGTTTTTT. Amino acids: CASRRGTPNTGELFF.

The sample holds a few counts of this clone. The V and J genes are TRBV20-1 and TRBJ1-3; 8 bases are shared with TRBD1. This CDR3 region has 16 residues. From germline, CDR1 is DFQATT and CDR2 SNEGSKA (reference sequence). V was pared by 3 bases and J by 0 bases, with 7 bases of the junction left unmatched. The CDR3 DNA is TGCAGTGCTAGTCCCCGGACAGGGCCCTCTGGAAACACCATATATTTT. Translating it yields CSASPRTGPSGNTIYF.

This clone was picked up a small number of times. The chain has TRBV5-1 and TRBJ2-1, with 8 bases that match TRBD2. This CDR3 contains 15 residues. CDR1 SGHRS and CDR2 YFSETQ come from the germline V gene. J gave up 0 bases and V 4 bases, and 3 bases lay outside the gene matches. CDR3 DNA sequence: TGCGCCAGCAGCCCGGGGGGGATCTCCTACAATGAGCAGTTCTTC. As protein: CASSPGGISYNEQFF.

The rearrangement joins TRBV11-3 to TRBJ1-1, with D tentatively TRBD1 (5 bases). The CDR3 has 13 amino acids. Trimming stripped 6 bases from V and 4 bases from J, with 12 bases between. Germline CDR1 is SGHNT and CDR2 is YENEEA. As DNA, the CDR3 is TGTGCCAGCAGTCGGGAGGGGACCACTGAAGCTTTCTTT. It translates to CASSREGTTEAFF.

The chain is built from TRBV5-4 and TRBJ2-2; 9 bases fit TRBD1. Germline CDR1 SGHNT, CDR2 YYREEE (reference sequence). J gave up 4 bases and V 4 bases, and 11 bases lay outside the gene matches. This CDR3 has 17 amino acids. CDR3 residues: CASSDSEGQGRTGELFF. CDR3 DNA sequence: TGTGCCAGCAGCGATAGCGAAGGACAGGGGCGCACCGGGGAGCTGTTTTTT.

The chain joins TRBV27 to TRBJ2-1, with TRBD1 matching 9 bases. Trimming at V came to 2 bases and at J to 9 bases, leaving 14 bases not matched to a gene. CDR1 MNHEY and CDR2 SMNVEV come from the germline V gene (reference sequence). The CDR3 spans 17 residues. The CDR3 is CASSLQPGQGREGEQFF. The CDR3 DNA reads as TGTGCCAGCAGTTTACAACCCGGACAGGGGAGGGAGGGTGAGCAGTTCTTC.

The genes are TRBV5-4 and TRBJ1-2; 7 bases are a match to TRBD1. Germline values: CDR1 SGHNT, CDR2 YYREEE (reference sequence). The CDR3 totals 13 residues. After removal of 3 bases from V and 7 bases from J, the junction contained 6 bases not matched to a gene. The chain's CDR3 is CASSSTGVSGYTF. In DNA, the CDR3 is TGTGCCAGCAGCTCCACAGGGGTGAGTGGCTACACCTTC.

CDR3 nucleotide sequence: TGTGCCAGCAGCCAAGAGACAGGGGGTGGGGGAAACATTCAGTACTTC. It yields the protein CASSQETGGGGNIQYF. The chain has TRBV4-2 and TRBJ2-4; 9 nucleotides line up with TRBD1. V lost 0 bases, J lost 6 bases, and 6 bases stayed unmatched. Per the germline V gene, CDR1 is LGHNA and CDR2 is YNFKEQ. CDR3 length: 16 amino acids.

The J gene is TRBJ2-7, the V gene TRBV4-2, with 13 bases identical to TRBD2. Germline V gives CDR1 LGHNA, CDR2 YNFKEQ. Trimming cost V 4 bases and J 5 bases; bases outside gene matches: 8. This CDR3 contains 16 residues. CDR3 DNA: TGTGCCAGCAGCCCTCAACTAGCGGGAGGGCTCGACGAGCAGTACTTC. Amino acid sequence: CASSPQLAGGLDEQYF.

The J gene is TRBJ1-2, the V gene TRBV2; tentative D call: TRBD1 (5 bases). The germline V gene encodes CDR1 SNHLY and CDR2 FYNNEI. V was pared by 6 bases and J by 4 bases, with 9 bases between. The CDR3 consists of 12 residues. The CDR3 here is CASSRQGYGYTF. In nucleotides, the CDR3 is TGTGCCAGCAGCCGCCAGGGCTATGGCTACACCTTC.

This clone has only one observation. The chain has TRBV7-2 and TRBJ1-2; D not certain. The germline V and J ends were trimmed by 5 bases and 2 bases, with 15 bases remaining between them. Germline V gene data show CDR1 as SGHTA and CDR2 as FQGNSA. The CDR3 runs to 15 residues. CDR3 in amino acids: CASSPPRPSNYGYTF. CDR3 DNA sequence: TGTGCCAGCAGCCCTCCGAGGCCCTCGAACTATGGCTACACCTTC.

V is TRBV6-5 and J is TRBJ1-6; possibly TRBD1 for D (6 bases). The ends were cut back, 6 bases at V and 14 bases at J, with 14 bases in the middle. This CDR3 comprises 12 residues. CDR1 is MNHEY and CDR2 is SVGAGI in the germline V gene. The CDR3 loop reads CASRNRDVTLHF. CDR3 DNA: TGTGCCAGCAGAAACAGGGACGTTACCCTCCACTTT.

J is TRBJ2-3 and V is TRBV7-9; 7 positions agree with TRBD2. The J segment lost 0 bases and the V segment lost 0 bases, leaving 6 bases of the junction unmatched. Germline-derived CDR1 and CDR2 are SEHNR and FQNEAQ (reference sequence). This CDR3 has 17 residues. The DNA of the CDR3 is TGTGCCAGCAGCTTAGCGCTGGGAGGGGCGAGCACAGATACGCAGTATTTT. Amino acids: CASSLALGGASTDTQYF.